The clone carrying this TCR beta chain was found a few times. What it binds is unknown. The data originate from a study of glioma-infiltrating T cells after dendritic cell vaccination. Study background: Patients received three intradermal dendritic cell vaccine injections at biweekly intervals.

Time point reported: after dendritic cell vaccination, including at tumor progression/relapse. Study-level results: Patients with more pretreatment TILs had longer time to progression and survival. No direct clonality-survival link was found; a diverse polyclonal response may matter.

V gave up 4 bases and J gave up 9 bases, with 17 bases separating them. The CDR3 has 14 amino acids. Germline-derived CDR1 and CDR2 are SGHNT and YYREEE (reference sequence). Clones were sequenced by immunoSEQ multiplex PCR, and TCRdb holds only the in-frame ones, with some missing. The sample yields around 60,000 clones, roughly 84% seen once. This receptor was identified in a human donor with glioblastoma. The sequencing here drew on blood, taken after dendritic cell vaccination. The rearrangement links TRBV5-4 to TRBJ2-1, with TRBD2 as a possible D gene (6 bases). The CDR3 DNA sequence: TGTGCCAGCAGCCTGGGAGCGGGCGGCGGTGAGCAGTTCTTC. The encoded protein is CASSLGAGGGEQFF.